The 25 T cell receptor beta chains listed next were all sequenced from one sample in a study of T cells in Graves' hyperthyroidism and ophthalmopathy. Amplification of TCR beta CDR3 regions was performed using RNA transcripts as template. With the HTBI primer set, the TCR CDR3 went through a first round of RT-PCR. In TCRdb, the multiplex PCR reads were re-called with MiXCR into one record per CDR3 protein. The profile shows around 560,000 distinct CDR3 sequences, 16% of them singletons. The specimen was blood. Every receptor here comes from a woman between 18 and 29 years old with Graves' hyperthyroidism.

This clonotype was detected a few times. The J gene is TRBJ2-5, the V gene TRBV11-3, with no clear D. Germline V lookup: CDR1 SGHNT, CDR2 YENEEA. V dropped 1 base and J dropped 3 bases, with 12 bases sitting between them. CDR3 size: 15 residues. CDR3 residues: CASSLVFSEKETQYF. In DNA form, the CDR3 reads TGTGCCAGCAGCTTAGTCTTTTCGGAAAAAGAGACCCAGTACTTC.

This clonotype occurred many times. The V gene is TRBV11-3, the J gene TRBJ2-5, with a weak D call TRBD2 (5 bases). Between the trimmed V and J ends, which lost 1 base and 0 bases, there was a span of 9 bases. Looked up from germline, CDR1 is SGHNT and CDR2 is YENEEA. The CDR3 has 15 amino acids. The DNA of the CDR3 is TGTGCCAGCAGCTTAGGTCGGACTTACCAAGAGACCCAGTACTTC. This gives the protein CASSLGRTYQETQYF.

This clonotype was detected ten times or more. The rearrangement links TRBV7-9 to TRBJ2-7, with a tentative D call TRBD2 (5 bases). Germline values: CDR1 SEHNR, CDR2 FQNEAQ (reference sequence). The CDR3 has 12 amino acids. Trimming stripped 5 bases from V and 4 bases from J, with 9 bases between. In DNA, the CDR3 is TGTGCCAGCAGCGGACGGAGGTACGAGCAGTACTTC. Its protein is CASSGRRYEQYF.

Concerning this clonotype itself: A read error may be the cause here, since a much bigger clone is one base away. J is TRBJ2-1 and V is TRBV20-1, with TRBD2 matching 7 bases. Germline-derived CDR1 and CDR2 are DFQATT and SNEGSKA (reference sequence). The J segment lost 10 bases and the V segment lost 3 bases, leaving 12 bases of the junction unmatched. The CDR3 has 14 residues. The CDR3, as DNA: TGCAGTGCTAGCGGGGGGACCGGTCTCAGAGAGCAGTTCTTC. Residues: CSASGGTGLREQFF.

This chain connects TRBV7-2 to TRBJ2-5, with no clear D. The V and J ends lost 1 base and 6 bases respectively, with 9 bases between them. The CDR3 is made up of 13 amino acids. Germline lookup yields CDR1 SGHTA and CDR2 FQGNSA. The CDR3 loop reads CASSLGLYQTQYF. The CDR3 region has the DNA TGTGCCAGCAGCTTAGGGCTATACCAGACCCAGTACTTC.

The chain recombines TRBV6-1 with TRBJ2-1; TRBD2 might be the D (6 bases). The V end was cut by 5 bases, the J end by 7 bases, with 18 bases between. The CDR3 is 15 amino acids. CDR1 is MNHNS and CDR2 is SASEGT in the germline V gene. This CDR3 is CASSLRRGGENEQFF. CDR3 coding DNA: TGTGCCAGCAGTTTGCGGCGGGGCGGGGAGAATGAGCAGTTCTTC.

The CDR3 loop is CASSLYEGAAYNEQFF. The CDR3, as DNA: TGTGCCAGCAGCTTATACGAGGGAGCGGCCTACAATGAGCAGTTCTTC. The chain carries TRBV11-2 and TRBJ2-1; tentative D call: TRBD2 (5 bases). Deletions cut 2 bases from V and 2 bases from J, with 13 bases between. Germline values: CDR1 SGHAT, CDR2 FQNNGV. The CDR3 loop spans 16 amino acids.

This clonotype came up a few times. The chain couples TRBV14 to TRBJ2-5, with TRBD2 matching over 10 bases. CDR1 and CDR2 from the germline V gene are SGHDN and FVKESK. Germline trimming cut 0 bases from V and 4 bases from J; bases unmatched to any gene: 8. The CDR3 totals 17 residues. CDR3 loop: CASSQELAGGQRETQYF. The CDR3 coding sequence is TGTGCCAGCAGCCAAGAATTAGCGGGGGGCCAGAGAGAGACCCAGTACTTC.

There are many counts of this clonotype. The chain couples TRBV20-1 to TRBJ2-7, with 9 bases lining up with TRBD2. CDR1 is DFQATT and CDR2 is SNEGSKA in the germline V gene (reference sequence). Losses at the gene ends were 6 bases for V and 3 bases for J; bases not matched to a gene: 12. This CDR3 has 15 amino acids. CDR3 coding DNA: TGCAGTGCCAGCGCGTTAAGTAGCGGGGGCTACGAGCAGTACTTC. Amino acid sequence: CSASALSSGGYEQYF.

This clonotype was detected many times. The chain recombines TRBV11-3 with TRBJ2-3; possibly TRBD1 for D (6 bases). This CDR3 region has 16 residues. V shed 5 bases and J shed 2 bases, with 17 bases lying between them. Per the germline V gene, CDR1 is SGHNT and CDR2 is YENEEA. CDR3 sequence: CASSPTTGYDTDTQYF. The CDR3 coding sequence is TGTGCCAGCAGCCCTACGACAGGTTACGACACAGATACGCAGTATTTT.

This clonotype was picked up many times. The chain is built from TRBV6-1 and TRBJ1-2, with D hard to call. Trimming took off 11 bases at V and 5 bases at J, with 12 bases between the two ends. There are 11 residues in the CDR3. The germline V gene has CDR1 MNHNS and CDR2 SASEGT. Here the CDR3 DNA reads TGTGCCGCCTCCAGAGGGTATGGCTACACCTTC. Translating it yields CAASRGYGYTF.

The chain has TRBV24-1 and TRBJ1-2, with unresolved D. V dropped 3 bases and J dropped 8 bases, with 9 bases sitting between them. Germline values: CDR1 KGHDR, CDR2 SFDVKD. This CDR3 region has 12 residues. CDR3 residues: CATSDLLEGYTF. CDR3 in DNA: TGTGCCACCAGTGATCTCCTAGAGGGCTACACCTTC.

The chain recombines TRBV19 with TRBJ1-1; D ambiguous. V lost 7 bases and J lost 2, with 11 bases in between. Germline CDR1 reads LNHDA; CDR2 reads SQIVND (reference sequence). This CDR3 is 13 amino acids long. In DNA form, the CDR3 reads TGTGCCAGTAACGGAGCGGGTAACACTGAAGCTTTCTTT. Its protein product is CASNGAGNTEAFF.

Only one count was recorded for this clonotype. Possible read error: a much larger clone is one base away. The genes are TRBV7-8 and TRBJ1-4, with D hard to call. Trimming shortened V by 11 bases and J by 7 bases, and 20 bases separated the two germline ends. Germline assignment: CDR1 SGHVS and CDR2 FQNEAQ. This CDR3 contains 14 residues. In nucleotides, the CDR3 is TGTGCCGGCACCCCGTTTGGCCCGTCTGAAAAACTGTTTTTT. Its translation is CAGTPFGPSEKLFF.

Comment on this clonotype: A clone one base away is much larger, so this may be a read error. V and J are TRBV20-1 and TRBJ2-3; a possible D gene is TRBD1 (5 bases). The CDR3 consists of 17 residues. Germline CDR1 and CDR2: DFQATT and SNEGSKA (reference sequence). The CDR3 DNA reads TGCAGTGCTACGACGAACCAGGGCTTCCGACCCACAAATACGCAGTATTTT. Translated: CSATTNQGFRPTNTQYF.

Concerning this clonotype: This likely comes from a read error, as the CDR3 has no conserved phenylalanine or tryptophan at its end. This chain uses TRBV28 with TRBJ2-5; D unclear. Per the germline V gene, CDR1 is MDHEN and CDR2 is SYDVKM. The CDR3 covers 15 residues. Trimming cost V 1 base and J 0 bases, with 9 bases left between them. This CDR3 reads CASSLSLTYQETQYL. The DNA of the CDR3 is TGTGCCAGCAGTTTATCCCTGACGTACCAAGAGACCCAGTACCTC.

This clonotype was detected many times. This CDR3 reads CASSLLGGEDTQYF. The CDR3 nucleotides read TGTGCCAGCAGTTTATTAGGGGGCGAAGATACGCAGTATTTT. This sequence joins TRBV27 and TRBJ2-3; 7 positions match TRBD1. Germline CDR1 and CDR2: MNHEY and SMNVEV (reference sequence). The CDR3 totals 14 residues. After removal of 1 base from V and 5 bases from J, the junction contained 3 bases not matched to a gene.

This clonotype was detected a few times. This chain links TRBV20-1 with TRBJ2-3; weak D call: TRBD2 (5 bases). The germline gives CDR1 DFQATT, CDR2 SNEGSKA (reference sequence). The CDR3 extends over 20 amino acids. V was pared by 6 bases and J by 0 bases, with 31 bases between. The DNA for the CDR3 is TGCAGTGCGAGGGTGTCAGGCTTGTCGAGGGCTCATTCTAGCACAGATACGCAGTATTTT. This translates into CSARVSGLSRAHSSTDTQYF.

The chain recombines TRBV7-9 with TRBJ2-1, with TRBD2 as a possible D gene (5 bases). The germline gives CDR1 SEHNR, CDR2 FQNEAQ (reference sequence). The CDR3 extends over 15 amino acids. With 5 bases removed from V and 7 bases from J, the gap between germline ends came to 18 bases. CDR3 in DNA: TGTGCCAGCAGCCCTCCCCCGGGATCAAAGAATGAGCAGTTCTTC. Encoded protein: CASSPPPGSKNEQFF.

V usage is TRBV30 and J usage is TRBJ2-7; TRBD2 matches at 14 bases. CDR1 and CDR2 from the germline V gene are GTSNPN and SVGIG (reference sequence). Germline trimming cut 8 bases from V and 6 bases from J; bases unmatched to any gene: 6. The CDR3 extends over 13 amino acids. In DNA, the CDR3 is TGTGCCGGCCGACTAGCGGGAGGGGCCGAGCAGTACTTC. Its protein is CAGRLAGGAEQYF.

The rearrangement links TRBV12-3 or TRBV12-4 to TRBJ2-2; no definite D call. The V end lost 6 bases, the J end lost 1 base, and 9 bases lay between the germline ends. This CDR3 region has 14 residues. The CDR3 is CASRGLGNTGELFF. CDR3 DNA: TGTGCCAGCAGAGGTTTAGGGAACACCGGGGAGCTGTTTTTT.

This clonotype was recorded many times. This chain joins TRBV27 and TRBJ2-7; 9 nucleotides match TRBD2. Trimming at V came to 2 bases and at J to 6 bases, leaving 8 bases not matched to a gene. Germline lookup yields CDR1 MNHEY and CDR2 SMNVEV (reference sequence). This CDR3 contains 15 residues. The CDR3 region is CASSLVVAGVTEQYF. The CDR3 DNA follows: TGTGCCAGCAGTTTAGTGGTAGCGGGAGTTACCGAGCAGTACTTC.

This clonotype was counted many times. V and J are TRBV12-3 or TRBV12-4 and TRBJ2-1, with 8 nucleotides matching TRBD2. The V and J ends lost 4 bases and 12 bases, in that order; junction bases with no gene match: 17. The CDR3 contains 16 residues. The CDR3 loop is CASSYSGGDTRFRQFF. CDR3 in DNA: TGTGCCAGCAGTTACTCGGGGGGGGACACACGATTTAGGCAGTTCTTC.

CDR3 sequence (DNA): TGTGCCAGCAGTTACGGCGGGGGCCTAAATGAGCAGTTCTTC. Amino acids: CASSYGGGLNEQFF. V usage is TRBV6-6 and J usage is TRBJ2-1, with D possibly matching TRBD2 (7 bases). This CDR3 has 14 amino acids. Trimming cost V 2 bases and J 7 bases, with 12 bases left between them. Germline CDR1 is MNHNY and CDR2 is SVGAGI (reference sequence).

This clonotype appeared many times. This sequence joins TRBV20-1 and TRBJ2-5; 7 nucleotides match TRBD2. This CDR3 has 14 residues. The germline gives CDR1 DFQATT, CDR2 SNEGSKA (reference sequence). The ends lost 1 base at V and 2 bases at J; junction bases unmatched: 4. CDR3 region: CSARGAGWQETQYF. CDR3 nucleotide sequence: TGCAGTGCTAGAGGAGCGGGGTGGCAAGAGACCCAGTACTTC.